These 15 T cell receptor beta chains were all obtained from the same sample, sequenced in a study of Ad26.COV2.S vaccination and SARS-CoV-2 variants. Sequencing used immunoSEQ multiplex PCR; TCRdb keeps in-frame clones, though not all of them. The sample holds hundreds of thousands of clones, about 83% seen once. The treatment was: approximately 18 received Ad26.COV2.S at low or high dose, single or two shots; several received placebo; per-sample allocation not given. At day 63 after the first vaccine or placebo injection, samples were drawn. The source was peripheral blood, collected in a trial of Ad26.COV2.S vaccine versus placebo. These receptors came from a person aged 18 to 59 who received the Ad26.COV2.S COVID-19 vaccine or a placebo.

The CDR3 nucleotides are TGTGCCAGCGGTGACAGTAATTCACCCCTCCACTTT. As protein: CASGDSNSPLHF. The rearrangement links TRBV28 to TRBJ1-6, with D tentatively TRBD1 (5 bases). The V end was cut by 8 bases, the J end by 6 bases, with 8 bases between. Germline V gene lookup returns CDR1 MDHEN and CDR2 SYDVKM. The CDR3 extends over 12 amino acids.

This sequence joins TRBV7-9 and TRBJ2-2; the D is unclear. The germline CDR1 and CDR2 sequences are SEHNR and FQNEAQ (reference sequence). The CDR3 length is 12 residues. V was shortened by 3 bases and J by 6 bases, with 5 bases between the two germline ends. The chain's CDR3 is CASSLGSGELFF. The CDR3 DNA follows: TGTGCCAGCAGCTTGGGGTCCGGGGAGCTGTTTTTT.

The chain recombines TRBV19 with TRBJ2-7; the D is unclear. In germline, CDR1 is LNHDA, CDR2 SQIVND (reference sequence). This CDR3 is built from 15 residues. Trimming left V 3 bases short and J 2 bases short, with 14 bases between. The CDR3 loop reads CASSIKSATTYEQYF. DNA of the CDR3: TGTGCCAGTAGTATCAAGTCAGCTACGACCTACGAGCAGTACTTC.

The J gene is TRBJ2-1, the V gene TRBV5-1; D perhaps matches TRBD1 (7 bases). The germline V gene has CDR1 SGHRS and CDR2 YFSETQ. The CDR3 extends over 15 amino acids. Trimming removed 4 bases at V and 4 bases at J, with 15 bases between. Here the CDR3 reads CASSAGQPVYNEQFF. The DNA for the CDR3 is TGCGCCAGCAGCGCGGGACAGCCCGTTTACAATGAGCAGTTCTTC.

The J gene is TRBJ2-7, the V gene TRBV6-5; no reliable D call. CDR1 and CDR2 from the germline V gene are MNHEY and SVGAGI. The CDR3 is made up of 13 amino acids. V shed 4 bases and J shed 5 bases, with 12 bases lying between them. DNA for the CDR3: TGTGCCAGCAGTTTACGGTTGACGCACGAGCAGTACTTC. Protein: CASSLRLTHEQYF.

This clone occurred a few times. The CDR3 region has the DNA TGTGCCAGCAGCCCTTGGACATCACCCCTCCACTTT. It yields the protein CASSPWTSPLHF. The chain employs TRBV6-6 and TRBJ1-6; D is perhaps TRBD1 (5 bases). Trimming cost V 6 bases and J 10 bases, with 10 bases left between them. The V gene's germline CDR1 is MNHNY and CDR2 SVGAGI (reference sequence). This CDR3 spans 12 amino acids.

The V gene is TRBV5-3, the J gene TRBJ2-1; TRBD2 matches 8 bases. TRBV5-3 counts as an open reading frame of uncertain function. The CDR3 consists of 13 residues. V trimming: 6 bases; J trimming: 8 bases; junction bases outside the gene matches: 7. CDR3 region: CARTGTRTHEQFF. The CDR3 DNA reads TGTGCCAGAACCGGGACTAGGACCCATGAGCAGTTCTTC.

The V gene is TRBV29-1, the J gene TRBJ2-5, with D tentatively TRBD2 (6 bases). The CDR3 contains 13 residues. The germline V gene has CDR1 SQVTM and CDR2 ANQGSEA. V was cut by 5 bases and J by 1 base, with 11 bases left in between. This CDR3 is CSVPRGLQETQYF. As DNA, the CDR3 is TGCAGCGTTCCACGGGGACTCCAAGAGACCCAGTACTTC.

The chain employs TRBV23-1 and TRBJ1-6; D is ambiguous. TRBV23-1 is an ORF for which the function is uncertain. The length of the CDR3 is 17 residues. Trimming shortened V by 1 base and J by 0 bases, and 10 bases separated the two germline ends. The CDR3 DNA follows: TGCGCCAGCAGTCAATTTTGCCAGAGCTCCTATAATTCACCCCTCCACTTT. It specifies CASSQFCQSSYNSPLHF.

The CDR3 is CASGTRRTQYF. The CDR3 bases are TGTGCCAGCGGGACTCGGAGGACCCAGTACTTC. The chain combines TRBV6-5 with TRBJ2-5, with D maybe TRBD2 (6 bases). The V and J ends lost 8 bases and 7 bases respectively, with 11 bases between them. The CDR3 has 11 residues. CDR1 MNHEY and CDR2 SVGAGI come from the germline V gene.

The chain uses TRBV27 and TRBJ1-2; 8 bases align to TRBD1. J was trimmed by 2 bases and V by 4 bases; bases with no gene match: 12. Germline values: CDR1 MNHEY, CDR2 SMNVEV (reference sequence). The CDR3 totals 17 residues. The CDR3 spells CASSSLPGQESNYGYTF. As DNA, the CDR3 is TGTGCCAGCAGTTCCCTACCGGGACAGGAGTCAAACTATGGCTACACCTTC.

This sequence joins TRBV7-2 and TRBJ2-1, with D possibly TRBD1 on 5 matching bases. The CDR3 contains 16 residues. Germline CDR1 SGHTA, CDR2 FQGNSA. V lost 3 bases and J 5 bases, leaving 17 bases between the germline ends. The CDR3 bases are TGTGCCAGCAGCTTTCGGCCAGGGTTGCGGCACAATGAGCAGTTCTTC. Amino acid sequence: CASSFRPGLRHNEQFF. Combining the CDR3 with reference TRBV7-2 and TRBJ2-1 gives the whole variable domain GAGVSQSPSNKVTEKGKDVELRCDPISGHTALYWYRQSLGQGLEFLIYFQGNSAPDKSGLPSDRFSAERTGGSVSTLTIQRTQQEDSAVYLCASSFRPGLRHNEQFFGPGTRLTVL.

The V and J genes are TRBV2 and TRBJ1-5, with no clear D. Germline V lookup: CDR1 SNHLY, CDR2 FYNNEI. The CDR3 has 15 amino acids. Trimming shortened V by 6 bases and J by 4 bases, and 16 bases separated the two germline ends. The CDR3 bases are TGTGCCAGCAGGCAAGCTTGGATCCCAAATCAGCCCCAGCATTTT. This encodes CASRQAWIPNQPQHF.

This sequence joins TRBV10-2 and TRBJ2-5; D may be TRBD2 (6 bases). The CDR3 is made up of 13 amino acids. The germline CDR1 and CDR2 sequences are WSHSY and SAAADI. V dropped 10 bases and J dropped 5 bases, with 17 bases sitting between them. CDR3 coding DNA: TGCGCCACCACTCGGACTATCCAGGAGACCCAGTACTTC. The encoded protein is CATTRTIQETQYF.

Here the CDR3 reads CASSEQGHGNQPQHF. For the CDR3, the DNA is TGTGCCAGCAGCGAACAGGGGCACGGCAATCAGCCCCAGCATTTT. This chain joins TRBV7-6 and TRBJ1-5; 7 bases fit TRBD1. The CDR3 sequence is 15 residues long. The germline V gene has CDR1 SGHVS and CDR2 FNYEAQ. V trimming: 5 bases; J trimming: 2 bases; junction bases outside the gene matches: 6. Variable domain in full (rest from reference TRBV7-6 and TRBJ1-5): GAGVSQSPRYKVTKRGQDVALRCDPISGHVSLYWYRQALGQGPEFLTYFNYEAQQDKSGLPNDRFSAERPEGSISTLTIQRTEQRDSAMYRCASSEQGHGNQPQHFGDGTRLSIL.